One TCR beta chain is described in this entry. This entry belongs to a study of control samples from healthy donors and cancer patients. Some clones are missing from TCRdb's copy, which holds only in-frame ones; the method was immunoSEQ multiplex PCR. The sample holds 390,000 or so clones, about 93% seen once. From germline, CDR1 is LGHDT and CDR2 YNNKEL (reference sequence). The CDR3 covers 15 residues. V lost 0 bases to trimming and J lost 7 bases, with 10 bases between them. The chain carries TRBV3-1 (or the pseudogene TRBV3-2) and TRBJ1-6; D is unclear. The receptor comes from a middle-aged man with head and neck cancer. Material: PBMCs. CDR3 in DNA: TGTGCCAGCAGCCAAGAAGCCCTGAGGAATTCACCCCTCCACTTT. This encodes CASSQEALRNSPLHF.